Reported below is one T cell receptor (beta chain). Its antigen is still unknown. Measured with immunoSEQ multiplex PCR; TCRdb has only the in-frame clones, and not every one. The table lists 60,000 to 85,000 clones, 77% of them singletons, with 1.5% to 2% in the top ten. With autoimmune disease history or systemic immunosuppression, patients were excluded. The data were taken from a study of OX40 agonist ivuxolimab in advanced cancers. Notes on the study in general: At 0.1-3.0 mg/kg, partial responders had clonal expansion among the lowest observed. The study found that CD8+ T cells averaged more expanded clones than CD4+. Determination of antigen specificity was not performed for the expanded peripheral T cells.

The sequenced sample was CD4+ or CD8+ T cells sorted from blood, obtained in a trial of the OX40 agonist ivuxolimab. This clonotype was sampled from an adult with an advanced solid tumor such as melanoma, head and neck, liver or kidney cancer.

CDR3 sequence: CASSRLGSSNEQFF. The CDR3 bases are TGTGCCAGCTCTCGACTAGGGTCATCCAATGAGCAGTTCTTC. This chain connects TRBV18 to TRBJ2-1; possible D gene TRBD2, 6 bases. The CDR3 spans 14 residues. Trimming pared 6 bases from V and 6 bases from J, leaving 15 bases between. Germline values: CDR1 KGHSH, CDR2 LQKENI.